This T cell receptor beta chain was obtained from a study of T-cell reconstitution after alpha-beta-depleted transplantation in children. The V end was cut by 1 base, the J end by 5 bases, with 12 bases between. Germline values: CDR1 LGHDT, CDR2 YNNKEL (reference sequence). The length of the CDR3 is 14 residues. Preparation of the TCRbeta library was carried out with unique molecular identifiers. TCRdb itself ran the PCR reads through MiXCR, one entry per CDR3 protein. The sample contains about 610,000 distinct CDR3 sequences, about 10% of which appear only once. The TCR was taken from a human donor who donated a stem cell graft to a child with acute myeloid leukemia. The specimen comprised PBMCs from the stem cell graft donor, sampled from the stem cell graft. The rearrangement uses TRBV3-1 and TRBJ2-7, with a possible D match to TRBD2 (6 bases). CDR3 DNA sequence: TGTGCCAGCAGCCAAGTTCTCGGGAGCCACGAGCAGTACTTC. It encodes CASSQVLGSHEQYF.